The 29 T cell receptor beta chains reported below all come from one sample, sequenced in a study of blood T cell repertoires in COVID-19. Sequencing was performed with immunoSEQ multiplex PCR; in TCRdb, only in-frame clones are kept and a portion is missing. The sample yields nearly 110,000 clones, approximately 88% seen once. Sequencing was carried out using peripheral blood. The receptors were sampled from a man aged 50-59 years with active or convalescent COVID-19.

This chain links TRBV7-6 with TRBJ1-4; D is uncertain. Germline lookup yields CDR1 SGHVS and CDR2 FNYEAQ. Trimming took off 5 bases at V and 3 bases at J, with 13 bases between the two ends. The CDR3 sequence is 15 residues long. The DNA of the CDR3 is TGTGCCAGCAGCCCCGCCCTTGCAGCTAATGAAAAACTGTTTTTT. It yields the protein CASSPALAANEKLFF.

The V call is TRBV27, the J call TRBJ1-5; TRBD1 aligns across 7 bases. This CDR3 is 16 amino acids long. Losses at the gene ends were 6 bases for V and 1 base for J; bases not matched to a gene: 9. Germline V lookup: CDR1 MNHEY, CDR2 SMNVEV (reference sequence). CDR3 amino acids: CASRLLGTASNQPQHF. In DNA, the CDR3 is TGTGCCAGCAGGCTCCTGGGGACAGCGAGCAATCAGCCCCAGCATTTT.

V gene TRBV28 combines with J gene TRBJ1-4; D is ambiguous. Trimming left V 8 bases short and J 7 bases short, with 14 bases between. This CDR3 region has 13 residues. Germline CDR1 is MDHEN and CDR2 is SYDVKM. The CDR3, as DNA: TGTGCCAGCCGCTCCCAGTTTGGTGAAAAACTGTTTTTT. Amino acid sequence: CASRSQFGEKLFF. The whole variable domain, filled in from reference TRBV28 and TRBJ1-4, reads DVKVTQSSRYLVKRTGEKVFLECVQDMDHENMFWYRQDPGLGLRLIYFSYDVKMKEKGDIPEGYSVSREKKERFSLILESASTNQTSMYLCASRSQFGEKLFFGSGTQLSVL.

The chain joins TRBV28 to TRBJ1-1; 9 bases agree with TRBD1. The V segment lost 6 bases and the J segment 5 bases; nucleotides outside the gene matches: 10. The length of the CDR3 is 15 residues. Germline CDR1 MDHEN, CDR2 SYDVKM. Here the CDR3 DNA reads TGTGCCAGCAGCGAGCCGGGGACAGGGAGTACTGAAGCTTTCTTT. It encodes CASSEPGTGSTEAFF.

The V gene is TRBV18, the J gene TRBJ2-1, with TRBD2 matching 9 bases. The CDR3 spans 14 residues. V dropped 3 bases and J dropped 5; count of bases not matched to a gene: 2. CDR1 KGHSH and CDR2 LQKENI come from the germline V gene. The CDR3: CASSPWTSDNEQFF. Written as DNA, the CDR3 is TGTGCCAGCTCACCCTGGACTAGCGACAATGAGCAGTTCTTC.

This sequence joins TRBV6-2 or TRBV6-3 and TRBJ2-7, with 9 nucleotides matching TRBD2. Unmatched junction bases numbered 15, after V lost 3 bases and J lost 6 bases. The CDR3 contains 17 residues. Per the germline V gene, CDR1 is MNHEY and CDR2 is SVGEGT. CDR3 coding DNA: TGTGCCAGCAGTTATTCTGGAGTGGCGGGAGGGCCGCCCGAGCAGTACTTC. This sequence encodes CASSYSGVAGGPPEQYF.

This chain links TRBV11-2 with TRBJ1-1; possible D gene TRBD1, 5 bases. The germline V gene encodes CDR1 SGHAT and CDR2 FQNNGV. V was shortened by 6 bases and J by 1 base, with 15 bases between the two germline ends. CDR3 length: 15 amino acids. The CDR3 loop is CASRNPGQGNTEAFF. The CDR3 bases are TGTGCCAGCAGGAATCCAGGCCAGGGGAACACTGAAGCTTTCTTT.

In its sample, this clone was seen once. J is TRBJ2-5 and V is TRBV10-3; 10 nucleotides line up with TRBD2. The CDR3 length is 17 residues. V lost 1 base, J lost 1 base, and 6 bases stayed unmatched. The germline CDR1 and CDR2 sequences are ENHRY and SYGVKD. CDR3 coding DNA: TGTGCCATCAGTGAGTACGGTAGCGGGAGGCCCCAAGAGACCCAGTACTTC. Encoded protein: CAISEYGSGRPQETQYF.

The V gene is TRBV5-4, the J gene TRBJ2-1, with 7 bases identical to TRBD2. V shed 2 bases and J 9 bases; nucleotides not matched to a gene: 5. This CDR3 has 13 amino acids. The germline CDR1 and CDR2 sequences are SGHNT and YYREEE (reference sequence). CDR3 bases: TGTGCCAGCAGCTTCGGACTAGAGGGTGAGCAGTTCTTC. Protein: CASSFGLEGEQFF.

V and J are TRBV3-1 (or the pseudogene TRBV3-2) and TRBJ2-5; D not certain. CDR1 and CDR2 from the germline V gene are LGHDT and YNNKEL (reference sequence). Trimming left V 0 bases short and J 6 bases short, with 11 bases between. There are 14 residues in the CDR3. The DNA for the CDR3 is TGTGCCAGCAGCCAAGATCTTACTCCGCAGACCCAGTACTTC. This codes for CASSQDLTPQTQYF.

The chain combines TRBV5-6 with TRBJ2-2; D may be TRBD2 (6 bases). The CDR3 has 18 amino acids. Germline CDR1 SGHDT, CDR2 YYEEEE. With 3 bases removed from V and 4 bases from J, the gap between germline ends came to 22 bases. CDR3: CASSSWFGGRRSTGELFF. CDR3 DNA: TGTGCCAGCAGCTCCTGGTTCGGAGGGAGAAGAAGCACCGGGGAGCTGTTTTTT.

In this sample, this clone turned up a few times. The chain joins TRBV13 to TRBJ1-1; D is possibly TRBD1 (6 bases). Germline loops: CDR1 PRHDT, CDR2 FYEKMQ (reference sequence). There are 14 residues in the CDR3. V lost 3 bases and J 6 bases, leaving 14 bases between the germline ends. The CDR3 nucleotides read TGTGCCAGCAGCTTGGCGGGGGGCCTCCCTGAAGCTTTCTTT. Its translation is CASSLAGGLPEAFF.

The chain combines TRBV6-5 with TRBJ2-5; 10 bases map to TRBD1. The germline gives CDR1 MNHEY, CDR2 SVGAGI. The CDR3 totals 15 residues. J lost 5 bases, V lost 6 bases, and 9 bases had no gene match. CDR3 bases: TGTGCCAGCAGCCCCAGACAGGGGGCTTTGGAGACCCAGTACTTC. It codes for CASSPRQGALETQYF.

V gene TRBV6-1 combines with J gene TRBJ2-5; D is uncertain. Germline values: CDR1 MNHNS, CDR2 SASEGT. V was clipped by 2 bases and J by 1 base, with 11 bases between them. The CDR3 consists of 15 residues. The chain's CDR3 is CASSEPVASQETQYF. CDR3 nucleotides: TGTGCCAGCAGTGAACCAGTGGCTTCCCAAGAGACCCAGTACTTC.

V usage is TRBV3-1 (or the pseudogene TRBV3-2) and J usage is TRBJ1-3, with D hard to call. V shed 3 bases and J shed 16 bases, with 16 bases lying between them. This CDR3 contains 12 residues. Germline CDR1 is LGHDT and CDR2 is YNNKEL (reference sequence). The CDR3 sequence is CASSQGMTESYF. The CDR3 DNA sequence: TGTGCCAGCAGCCAGGGCATGACGGAATCGTATTTT.

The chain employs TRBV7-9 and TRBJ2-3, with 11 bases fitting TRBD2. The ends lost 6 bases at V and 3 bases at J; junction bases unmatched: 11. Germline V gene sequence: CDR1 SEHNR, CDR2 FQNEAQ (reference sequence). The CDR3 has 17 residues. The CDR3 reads CASSKRLAGIGTDTQYF. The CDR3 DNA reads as TGTGCCAGCAGTAAGAGACTAGCGGGAATCGGTACAGATACGCAGTATTTT.

The CDR3 spells CASSPTPTYEQYF. The CDR3 DNA follows: TGTGCCAGCTCACCTACACCCACCTACGAGCAGTACTTC. The J gene is TRBJ2-7, the V gene TRBV18; D is unresolved. V lost 3 bases and J lost 2, with 8 bases in between. The CDR3 is 13 residues long. The germline V gene has CDR1 KGHSH and CDR2 LQKENI.

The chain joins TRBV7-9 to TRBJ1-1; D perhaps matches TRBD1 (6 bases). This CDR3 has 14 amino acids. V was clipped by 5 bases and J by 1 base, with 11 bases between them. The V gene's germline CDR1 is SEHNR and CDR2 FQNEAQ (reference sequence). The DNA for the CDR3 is TGTGCCAGCAGCGAGGGACAACCGAACACTGAAGCTTTCTTT. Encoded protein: CASSEGQPNTEAFF. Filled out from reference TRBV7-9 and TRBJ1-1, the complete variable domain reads DTGVSQNPRHKITKRGQNVTFRCDPISEHNRLYWYRQTLGQGPEFLTYFQNEAQLEKSRLLSDRFSAERPKGSFSTLEIQRTEQGDSAMYLCASSEGQPNTEAFFGQGTRLTVV.

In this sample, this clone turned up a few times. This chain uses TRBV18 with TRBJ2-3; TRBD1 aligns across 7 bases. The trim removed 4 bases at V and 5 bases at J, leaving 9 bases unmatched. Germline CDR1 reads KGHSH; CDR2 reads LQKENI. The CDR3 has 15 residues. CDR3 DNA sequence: TGTGCCAGCTCACTCGACAGGGCGATTTTAGATACGCAGTATTTT. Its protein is CASSLDRAILDTQYF.

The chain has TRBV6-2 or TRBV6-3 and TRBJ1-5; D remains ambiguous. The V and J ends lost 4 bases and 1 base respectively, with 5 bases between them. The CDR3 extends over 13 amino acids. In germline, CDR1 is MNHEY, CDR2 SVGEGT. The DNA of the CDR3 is TGTGCCAGCAGTTTGGGCAGCAATCAGCCCCAGCATTTT. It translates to CASSLGSNQPQHF.

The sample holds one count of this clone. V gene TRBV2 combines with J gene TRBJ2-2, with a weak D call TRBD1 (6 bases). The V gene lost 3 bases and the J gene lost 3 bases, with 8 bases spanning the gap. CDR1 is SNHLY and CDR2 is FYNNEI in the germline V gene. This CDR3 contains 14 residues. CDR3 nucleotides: TGTGCCAGCAGTGAGGGGACATACACCGGGGAGCTGTTTTTT. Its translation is CASSEGTYTGELFF.

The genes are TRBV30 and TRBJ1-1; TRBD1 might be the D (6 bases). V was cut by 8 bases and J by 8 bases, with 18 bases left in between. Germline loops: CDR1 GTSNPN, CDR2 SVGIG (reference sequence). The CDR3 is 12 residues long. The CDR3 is CATQTGLTEAFF. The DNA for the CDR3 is TGTGCCACCCAAACAGGGCTGACGGAAGCTTTCTTT.

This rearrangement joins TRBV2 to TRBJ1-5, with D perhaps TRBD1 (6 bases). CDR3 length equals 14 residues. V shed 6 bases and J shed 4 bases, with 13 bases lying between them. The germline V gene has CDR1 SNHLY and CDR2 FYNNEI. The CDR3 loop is CASSQGTPNQPQHF. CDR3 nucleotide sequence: TGTGCCAGCAGCCAAGGGACACCGAATCAGCCCCAGCATTTT. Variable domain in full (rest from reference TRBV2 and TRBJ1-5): EPEVTQTPSHQVTQMGQEVILRCVPISNHLYFYWYRQILGQKVEFLVSFYNNEISEKSEIFDDQFSVERPDGSNFTLKIRSTKLEDSAMYFCASSQGTPNQPQHFGDGTRLSIL.

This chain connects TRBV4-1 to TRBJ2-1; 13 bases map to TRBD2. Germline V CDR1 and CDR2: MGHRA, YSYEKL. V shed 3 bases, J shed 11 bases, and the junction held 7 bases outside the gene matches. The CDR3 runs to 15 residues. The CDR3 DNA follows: TGCGCCAGCAGCCAGGTACCGGGACTAGCGGGACAGCAGTTCTTC. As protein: CASSQVPGLAGQQFF.

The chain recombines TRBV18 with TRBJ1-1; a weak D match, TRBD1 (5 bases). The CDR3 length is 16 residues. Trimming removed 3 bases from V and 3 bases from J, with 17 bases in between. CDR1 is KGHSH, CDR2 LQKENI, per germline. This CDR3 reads CASSPRSAGGDTEAFF. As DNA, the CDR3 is TGTGCCAGCTCACCCCGCTCTGCGGGGGGGGACACTGAAGCTTTCTTT.

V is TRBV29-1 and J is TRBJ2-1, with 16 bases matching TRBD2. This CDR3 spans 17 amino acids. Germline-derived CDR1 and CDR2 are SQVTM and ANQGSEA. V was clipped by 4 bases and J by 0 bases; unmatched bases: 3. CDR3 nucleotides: TGCAGCGTTGTGGGACTAGCGGGAGGGGGCTCCTACAATGAGCAGTTCTTC. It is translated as CSVVGLAGGGSYNEQFF.

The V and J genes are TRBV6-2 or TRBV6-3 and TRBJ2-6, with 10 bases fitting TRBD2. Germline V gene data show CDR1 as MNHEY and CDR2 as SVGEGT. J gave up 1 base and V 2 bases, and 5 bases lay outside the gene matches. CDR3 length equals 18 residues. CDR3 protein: CASSYGLSGRSGANVLTF. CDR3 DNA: TGTGCCAGCAGTTACGGTCTTAGCGGGAGGTCTGGGGCCAACGTCCTGACTTTC.

The CDR3 DNA sequence: TGTGCCAGCAGCCGAGAAGGGACTAGCGGGAGTATTCCAAATGAGCAGTTCTTC. Translating gives CASSREGTSGSIPNEQFF. The chain employs TRBV11-3 and TRBJ2-1, with 14 bases matching TRBD2. Germline V gives CDR1 SGHNT, CDR2 YENEEA. CDR3 length equals 18 residues. V was pared by 5 bases and J by 7 bases, with 13 bases of the junction left unmatched.

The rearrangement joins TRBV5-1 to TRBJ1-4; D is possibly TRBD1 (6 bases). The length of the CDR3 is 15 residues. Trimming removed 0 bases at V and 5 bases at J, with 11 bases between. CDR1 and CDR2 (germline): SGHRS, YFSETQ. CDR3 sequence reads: CASSLGSQGNEKLFF. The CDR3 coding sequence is TGCGCCAGCAGCTTGGGTTCCCAGGGGAATGAAAAACTGTTTTTT.